This is a list of T cell receptor beta chains from one sample in a study of T cells in Graves' hyperthyroidism and ophthalmopathy. TCRdb independently ran MiXCR on the multiplex PCR reads; one entry per CDR3 protein. The sample carries fewer than 900,000 distinct CDR3 sequences, roughly 15% recorded once. Sequenced material: blood. The receptors were sampled from a man younger than 30 with Graves' hyperthyroidism. CDR3s include the opening cysteine and the closing phenylalanine or tryptophan. Fields, in order: clone size, V gene, J gene, D gene, CDR3 protein, CDR3 DNA. D genes are given only for firm matches. The listing skips clone size in some rows; elsewhere it reads once, few, many or a size class.

abundance: .; v_gene: TRBV9; j_gene: TRBJ2-1; d_gene: TRBD2; CDR3aa: CASSVEFAGGGEQFF; CDR3nt: TGTGCCAGCAGCGTAGAGTTTGCGGGAGGAGGTGAGCAGTTCTTC
abundance: many; v_gene: TRBV12-3/TRBV12-4; j_gene: TRBJ1-1; d_gene: .; CDR3aa: CASSFNSVNTEAFF; CDR3nt: TGTGCCAGCAGTTTTAACAGCGTGAACACTGAAGCTTTCTTT
abundance: once; v_gene: TRBV6-4; j_gene: TRBJ2-3; d_gene: .; CDR3aa: CASRTNVAEPYTDTQYF; CDR3nt: TGTGCCAGCAGGACTAATGTAGCGGAACCTTACACAGATACGCAGTATTTT
abundance: .; v_gene: TRBV3-1; j_gene: TRBJ1-2; d_gene: .; CDR3aa: CASSQEPGHSRGYTF; CDR3nt: TGTGCCAGCAGCCAAGAACCGGGACATTCAAGGGGCTACACCTTC
abundance: .; v_gene: TRBV15; j_gene: TRBJ2-3; d_gene: TRBD2; CDR3aa: CATSRGVTAGGSDTQYF; CDR3nt: TGTGCCACCAGCAGAGGGGTTACGGCGGGAGGGTCAGATACGCAGTATTTT
abundance: .; v_gene: TRBV20-1; j_gene: TRBJ2-2; d_gene: TRBD1; CDR3aa: CSARDPLTGGITGELFF; CDR3nt: TGCAGTGCTAGAGACCCTCTGACAGGGGGGATCACCGGGGAGCTGTTTTTT
abundance: .; v_gene: TRBV7-3; j_gene: TRBJ1-1; d_gene: .; CDR3aa: CASSSRGGGTEAFF; CDR3nt: TGTGCCAGCAGCTCCCGGGGAGGGGGGACTGAAGCTTTCTTT
abundance: few; v_gene: TRBV30; j_gene: TRBJ1-2; d_gene: TRBD1; CDR3aa: CAWSRQGNYGYTF; CDR3nt: TGTGCCTGGAGTCGACAGGGGAACTATGGCTACACCTTC
abundance: few; v_gene: TRBV5-8; j_gene: TRBJ1-5; d_gene: .; CDR3aa: CASSLEPRARGNQPQHF; CDR3nt: TGTGCCAGCAGCTTGGAGCCGAGGGCCCGGGGCAATCAGCCCCAGCATTTT
abundance: few; v_gene: TRBV2; j_gene: TRBJ2-2; d_gene: .; CDR3aa: CASSEVQAGTGELFF; CDR3nt: TGTGCCAGCAGTGAAGTTCAGGCGGGCACCGGGGAGCTGTTTTTT
abundance: many; v_gene: TRBV20-1; j_gene: TRBJ2-3; d_gene: TRBD2; CDR3aa: CSARGTSGRSYTQYF; CDR3nt: TGCAGTGCTAGGGGGACTAGCGGGAGGTCATATACGCAGTATTTT
abundance: .; v_gene: TRBV7-9; j_gene: TRBJ2-7; d_gene: TRBD2; CDR3aa: CASSWGASGIYEQYF; CDR3nt: TGTGCCAGCAGCTGGGGGGCTAGCGGGATATACGAGCAGTACTTC
abundance: few; v_gene: TRBV28; j_gene: TRBJ2-7; d_gene: TRBD2; CDR3aa: CASSWGGASYEQYF; CDR3nt: TGTGCCAGCAGTTGGGGAGGGGCCTCCTACGAGCAGTACTTC
abundance: few; v_gene: TRBV6-1; j_gene: TRBJ2-7; d_gene: .; CDR3aa: CASSEIGGGAYEQYF; CDR3nt: TGTGCCAGCAGTGAAATCGGCGGCGGAGCCTACGAGCAGTACTTC
abundance: .; v_gene: TRBV9; j_gene: TRBJ2-7; d_gene: .; CDR3aa: CASSVDGRGDEQYF; CDR3nt: TGTGCCAGCAGCGTAGATGGCAGGGGTGACGAGCAGTACTTC
abundance: few; v_gene: TRBV18; j_gene: TRBJ2-1; d_gene: .; CDR3aa: CASSPMRGTSYNEQFF; CDR3nt: TGTGCCAGCTCACCAATGAGGGGGACATCCTACAATGAGCAGTTCTTC
abundance: .; v_gene: TRBV5-8; j_gene: TRBJ1-4; d_gene: .; CDR3aa: CASSWRQDPTNEKLFF; CDR3nt: TGTGCCAGCAGCTGGAGACAGGATCCAACTAATGAAAAACTGTTTTTT
abundance: .; v_gene: TRBV4-2; j_gene: TRBJ2-5; d_gene: TRBD2; CDR3aa: CASSSREGRKTQYF; CDR3nt: TGTGCCAGCAGCTCTCGGGAGGGCAGGAAGACCCAGTACTTC
abundance: many; v_gene: TRBV28; j_gene: TRBJ1-5; d_gene: .; CDR3aa: CASRIGQTFNQPQHF; CDR3nt: TGTGCCAGCAGGATAGGACAGACATTTAATCAGCCCCAGCATTTT
abundance: .; v_gene: TRBV4-1; j_gene: TRBJ1-4; d_gene: .; CDR3aa: CASSRGRATNEKLFF; CDR3nt: TGCGCCAGCAGCCGCGGCAGGGCAACTAATGAAAAACTGTTTTTT
abundance: .; v_gene: TRBV12-3/TRBV12-4; j_gene: TRBJ2-7; d_gene: .; CDR3aa: CASTGRRPSHEQYF; CDR3nt: TGTGCCAGCACAGGGAGACGTCCTTCGCACGAGCAGTACTTC
abundance: many; v_gene: TRBV5-1; j_gene: TRBJ2-5; d_gene: TRBD2; CDR3aa: CASSPGLAGTVETQYF; CDR3nt: TGCGCCAGCAGTCCCGGACTAGCGGGGACAGTGGAGACCCAGTACTTC
abundance: .; v_gene: TRBV20-1; j_gene: TRBJ1-5; d_gene: .; CDR3aa: CSARDNRPFVQPQHF; CDR3nt: TGCAGTGCTAGAGATAATCGACCGTTCGTTCAGCCCCAGCATTTT
abundance: few; v_gene: TRBV11-2; j_gene: TRBJ2-2; d_gene: .; CDR3aa: CASSLFTAANTGELFF; CDR3nt: TGTGCCAGCAGCTTATTTACCGCCGCGAACACCGGGGAGCTGTTTTTT
abundance: .; v_gene: TRBV30; j_gene: TRBJ2-5; d_gene: TRBD2; CDR3aa: CAFRPAGTQETQYF; CDR3nt: TGTGCCTTCAGACCAGCGGGGACCCAAGAGACCCAGTACTTC
abundance: many; v_gene: TRBV7-3; j_gene: TRBJ2-1; d_gene: TRBD2; CDR3aa: CASSLNVLLAGELFNEQFF; CDR3nt: TGTGCCAGCAGCTTAAACGTCCTACTAGCGGGAGAATTATTCAATGAGCAGTTCTTC
abundance: few; v_gene: TRBV3-1; j_gene: TRBJ2-3; d_gene: TRBD2; CDR3aa: CASKRGAGVLDTQYF; CDR3nt: TGTGCCAGCAAAAGGGGAGCGGGAGTGCTGGATACGCAGTATTTT
abundance: .; v_gene: TRBV30; j_gene: TRBJ2-2; d_gene: TRBD2; CDR3aa: CAWLGTRGTGELFF; CDR3nt: TGTGCCTGGCTGGGGACTAGGGGCACCGGGGAGCTGTTTTTT
abundance: many; v_gene: TRBV7-9; j_gene: TRBJ2-1; d_gene: TRBD2; CDR3aa: CASSRGGLARNEQFF; CDR3nt: TGTGCCAGCAGCAGGGGAGGACTAGCGAGGAATGAGCAGTTCTTC
abundance: .; v_gene: TRBV4-3; j_gene: TRBJ1-1; d_gene: .; CDR3aa: CASSRGVQGNTEAFF; CDR3nt: TGCGCCAGCAGCCGGGGGGTCCAGGGGAACACTGAAGCTTTCTTT
abundance: many; v_gene: TRBV7-8; j_gene: TRBJ1-1; d_gene: .; CDR3aa: CASSLYLALNTEAFF; CDR3nt: TGTGCCAGCAGCTTATATCTGGCCTTGAACACTGAAGCTTTCTTT
abundance: many; v_gene: TRBV18; j_gene: TRBJ2-5; d_gene: TRBD2; CDR3aa: CASSPASGSQETQYF; CDR3nt: TGTGCCAGCTCACCCGCTAGCGGGAGCCAAGAGACCCAGTACTTC
abundance: few; v_gene: TRBV19; j_gene: TRBJ2-7; d_gene: TRBD1; CDR3aa: CASSIRGGQGAYEQYF; CDR3nt: TGTGCCAGTAGTATTCGGGGAGGACAGGGGGCCTACGAGCAGTACTTC
abundance: many; v_gene: TRBV7-8; j_gene: TRBJ2-1; d_gene: TRBD2; CDR3aa: CASSLEAGFPQDEQFF; CDR3nt: TGTGCCAGCAGCTTAGAAGCGGGATTTCCTCAGGATGAGCAGTTCTTC
abundance: many; v_gene: TRBV12-3/TRBV12-4; j_gene: TRBJ1-1; d_gene: .; CDR3aa: CASSFFRPGAFF; CDR3nt: TGTGCCAGCAGTTTCTTCCGGCCTGGGGCTTTCTTT
abundance: .; v_gene: TRBV7-3; j_gene: TRBJ2-3; d_gene: .; CDR3aa: CASSQEHTDTQYF; CDR3nt: TGTGCCAGCAGTCAGGAACACACAGATACGCAGTATTTT
abundance: .; v_gene: TRBV7-8; j_gene: TRBJ1-2; d_gene: TRBD1; CDR3aa: CASSLALATGQGGGYTF; CDR3nt: TGTGCCAGCAGCTTAGCGCTTGCGACCGGACAGGGGGGTGGCTACACCTTC
abundance: few; v_gene: TRBV19; j_gene: TRBJ2-7; d_gene: .; CDR3aa: CASSMGGASSYEQYF; CDR3nt: TGTGCCAGTAGTATGGGGGGGGCCAGCTCCTACGAGCAGTACTTC
abundance: .; v_gene: TRBV27; j_gene: TRBJ2-2; d_gene: .; CDR3aa: CASSLRGGGELFF; CDR3nt: TGTGCCAGCAGTTTACGGGGCGGCGGGGAGCTGTTTTTT
abundance: few; v_gene: TRBV27; j_gene: TRBJ2-7; d_gene: .; CDR3aa: CASSYAGDYEQYF; CDR3nt: TGTGCCAGCAGTTACGCAGGGGACTACGAGCAGTACTTC
abundance: many; v_gene: TRBV20-1; j_gene: TRBJ2-7; d_gene: .; CDR3aa: CSARDLALSYEQYF; CDR3nt: TGCAGTGCTAGAGATTTGGCCCTTTCCTACGAGCAGTACTTC